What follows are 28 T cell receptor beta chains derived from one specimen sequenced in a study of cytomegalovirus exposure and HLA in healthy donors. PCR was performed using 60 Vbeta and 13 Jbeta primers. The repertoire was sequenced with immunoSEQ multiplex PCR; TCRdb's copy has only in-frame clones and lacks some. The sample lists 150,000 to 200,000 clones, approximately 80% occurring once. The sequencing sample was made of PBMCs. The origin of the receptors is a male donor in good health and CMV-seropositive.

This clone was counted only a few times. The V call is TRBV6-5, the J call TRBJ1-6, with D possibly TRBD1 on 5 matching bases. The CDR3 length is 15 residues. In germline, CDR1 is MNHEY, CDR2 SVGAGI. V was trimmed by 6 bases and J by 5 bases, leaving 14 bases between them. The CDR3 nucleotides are TGTGCCAGCAGGGAGAACAGGTTGCATAATTCACCCCTCCACTTT. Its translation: CASRENRLHNSPLHF.

CDR3 coding DNA: TGTGCCAGTAGTCCAAGGGACATTGGCTTTTCTCTTCGCACAGATACGCAGTATTTT. Residues: CASSPRDIGFSLRTDTQYF. The genes are TRBV19 and TRBJ2-3; D is perhaps TRBD1 (6 bases). Deletions cut 5 bases from V and 1 base from J, with 25 bases between. This CDR3 has 19 residues. Germline loops: CDR1 LNHDA, CDR2 SQIVND (reference sequence).

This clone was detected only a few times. The CDR3, as DNA: TGTGCCAGCAGCCTTAGGACAAGGGACTACAATGAGCAGTTCTTC. This sequence encodes CASSLRTRDYNEQFF. The chain combines TRBV7-8 with TRBJ2-1; TRBD1 is a possible D gene (5 bases). The germline V gene encodes CDR1 SGHVS and CDR2 FQNEAQ. This CDR3 is 15 amino acids long. V was shortened by 5 bases and J by 3 bases, with 14 bases between the two germline ends.

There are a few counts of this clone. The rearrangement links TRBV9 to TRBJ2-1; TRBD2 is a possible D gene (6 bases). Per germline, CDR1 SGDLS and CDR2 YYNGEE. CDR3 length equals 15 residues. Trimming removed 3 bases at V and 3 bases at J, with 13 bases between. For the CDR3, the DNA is TGTGCCAGCAGCGCAGCGGAGGGCCTCTACAATGAGCAGTTCTTC. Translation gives CASSAAEGLYNEQFF.

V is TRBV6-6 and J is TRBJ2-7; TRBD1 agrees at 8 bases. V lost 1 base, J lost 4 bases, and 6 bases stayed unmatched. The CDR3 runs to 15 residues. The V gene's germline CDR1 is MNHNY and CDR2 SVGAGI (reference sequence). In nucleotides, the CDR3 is TGTGCCAGCAGTTACTTAGGGGACAGGCTGTACGAGCAGTACTTC. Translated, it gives CASSYLGDRLYEQYF.

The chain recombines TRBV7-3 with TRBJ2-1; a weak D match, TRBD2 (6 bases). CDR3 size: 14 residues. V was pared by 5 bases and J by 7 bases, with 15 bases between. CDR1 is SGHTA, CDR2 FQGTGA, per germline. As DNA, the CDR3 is TGTGCCAGCAGCCCCCCGGGGACTTCGAATGAGCAGTTCTTC. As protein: CASSPPGTSNEQFF.

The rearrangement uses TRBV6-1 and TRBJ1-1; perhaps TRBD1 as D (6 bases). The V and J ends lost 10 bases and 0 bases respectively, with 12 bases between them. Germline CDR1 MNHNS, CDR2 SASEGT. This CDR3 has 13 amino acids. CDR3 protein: CATTDSMNTEAFF. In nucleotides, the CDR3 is TGTGCCACTACGGACAGCATGAACACTGAAGCTTTCTTT.

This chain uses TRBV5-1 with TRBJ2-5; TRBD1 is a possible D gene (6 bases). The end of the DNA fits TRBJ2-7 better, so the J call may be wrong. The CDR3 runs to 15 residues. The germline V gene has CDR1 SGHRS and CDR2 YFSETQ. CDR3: CASSLDGGASYEQYF. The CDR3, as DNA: TGCGCCAGCAGCTTGGATGGGGGCGCCTCCTACGAGCAGTACTTC.

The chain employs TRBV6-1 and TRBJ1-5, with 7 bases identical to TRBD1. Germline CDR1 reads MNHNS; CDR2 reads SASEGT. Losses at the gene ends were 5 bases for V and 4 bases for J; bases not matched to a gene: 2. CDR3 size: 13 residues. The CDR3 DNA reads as TGTGCCAGCAGTACAGGGGAAAATCAGCCCCAGCATTTT. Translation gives CASSTGENQPQHF.

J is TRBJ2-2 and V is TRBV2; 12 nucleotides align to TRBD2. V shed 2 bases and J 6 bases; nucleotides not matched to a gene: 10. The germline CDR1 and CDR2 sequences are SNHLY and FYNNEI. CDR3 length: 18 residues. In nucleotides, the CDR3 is TGTGCCAGCAGTGAACGGCTAGCGGGAGGGTTAATCTCCGGGGAGCTGTTTTTT. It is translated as CASSERLAGGLISGELFF.

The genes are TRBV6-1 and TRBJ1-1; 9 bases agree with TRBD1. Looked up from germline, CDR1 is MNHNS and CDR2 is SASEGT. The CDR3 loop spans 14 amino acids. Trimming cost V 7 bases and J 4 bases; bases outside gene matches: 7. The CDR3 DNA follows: TGTGCCAGCACCAAGAAGACAGGGGGCACTGAAGCTTTCTTT. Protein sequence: CASTKKTGGTEAFF.

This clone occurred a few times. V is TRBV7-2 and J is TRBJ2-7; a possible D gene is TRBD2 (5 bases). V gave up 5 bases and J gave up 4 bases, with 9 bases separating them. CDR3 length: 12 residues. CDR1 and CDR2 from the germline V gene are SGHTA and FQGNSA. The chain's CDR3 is CASSPERYEQYF. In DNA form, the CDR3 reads TGTGCCAGCAGCCCCGAGCGGTACGAGCAGTACTTC.

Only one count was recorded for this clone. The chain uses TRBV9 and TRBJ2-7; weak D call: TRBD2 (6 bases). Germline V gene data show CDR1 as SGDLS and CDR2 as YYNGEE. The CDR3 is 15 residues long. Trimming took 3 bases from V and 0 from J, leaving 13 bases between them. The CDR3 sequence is CASSAGGDTSYEQYF. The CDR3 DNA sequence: TGTGCCAGCAGCGCCGGAGGGGATACCTCCTACGAGCAGTACTTC. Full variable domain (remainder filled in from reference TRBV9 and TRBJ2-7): DSGVTQTPKHLITATGQRVTLRCSPRSGDLSVYWYQQSLDQGLQFLIQYYNGEERAKGNILERFSAQQFPDLHSELNLSSLELGDSALYFCASSAGGDTSYEQYFGPGTRLTVT.

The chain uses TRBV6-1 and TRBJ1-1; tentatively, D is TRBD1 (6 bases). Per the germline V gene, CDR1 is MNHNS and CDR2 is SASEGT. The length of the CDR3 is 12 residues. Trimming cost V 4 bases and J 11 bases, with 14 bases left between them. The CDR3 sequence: CASSVGQKRAFF. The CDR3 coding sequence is TGTGCCAGCAGTGTCGGACAGAAACGGGCTTTCTTT.

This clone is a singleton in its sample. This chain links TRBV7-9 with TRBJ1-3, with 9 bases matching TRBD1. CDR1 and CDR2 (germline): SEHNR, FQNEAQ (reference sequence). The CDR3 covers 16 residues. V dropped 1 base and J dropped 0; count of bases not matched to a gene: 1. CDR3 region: CASSLGGQGSGNTIYF. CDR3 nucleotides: TGTGCCAGCAGCTTAGGGGGACAGGGCTCTGGAAACACCATATATTTT.

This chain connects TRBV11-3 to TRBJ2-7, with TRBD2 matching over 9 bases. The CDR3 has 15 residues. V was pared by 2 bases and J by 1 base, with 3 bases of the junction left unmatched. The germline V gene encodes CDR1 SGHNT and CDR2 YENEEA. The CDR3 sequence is CASSLLAGPSYEQYF. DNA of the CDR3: TGTGCCAGCAGCTTACTAGCGGGACCTTCCTACGAGCAGTACTTC.

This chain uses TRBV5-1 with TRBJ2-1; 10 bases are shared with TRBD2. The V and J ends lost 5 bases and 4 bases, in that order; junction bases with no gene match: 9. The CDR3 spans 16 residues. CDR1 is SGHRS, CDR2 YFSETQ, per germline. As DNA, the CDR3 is TGCGCCAGCAGTTCGAATGTAGCGGGAGGATACAATGAGCAGTTCTTC. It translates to CASSSNVAGGYNEQFF. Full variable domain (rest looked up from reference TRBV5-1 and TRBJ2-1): KAGVTQTPRYLIKTRGQQVTLSCSPISGHRSVSWYQQTPGQGLQFLFEYFSETQRNKGNFPGRFSGRQFSNSRSEMNVSTLELGDSALYLCASSSNVAGGYNEQFFGPGTRLTVL.

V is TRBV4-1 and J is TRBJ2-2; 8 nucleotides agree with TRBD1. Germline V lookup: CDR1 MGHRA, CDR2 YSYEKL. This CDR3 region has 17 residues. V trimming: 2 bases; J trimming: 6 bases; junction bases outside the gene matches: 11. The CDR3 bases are TGCGCCAGCAGCCAACTATCGACAGGGGCTGGGGCCGGGGAGCTGTTTTTT. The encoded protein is CASSQLSTGAGAGELFF.

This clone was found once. The CDR3 DNA reads as TGCGCCAGCAGGAGGCGGGAGGGTCCCTACGAGCAGTACTTC. It translates to CASRRREGPYEQYF. The chain recombines TRBV5-1 with TRBJ2-7, with 9 bases lining up with TRBD2. Per germline, CDR1 SGHRS and CDR2 YFSETQ. Trimming took 5 bases from V and 2 from J; bases not matched to a gene: 5. The CDR3 runs 14 residues.

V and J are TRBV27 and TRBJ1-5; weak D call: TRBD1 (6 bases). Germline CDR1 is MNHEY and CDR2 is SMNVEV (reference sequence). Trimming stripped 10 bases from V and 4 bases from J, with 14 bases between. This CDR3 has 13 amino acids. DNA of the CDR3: TGTGCCATTACACAGGGAACGAATCAGCCCCAGCATTTT. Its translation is CAITQGTNQPQHF.

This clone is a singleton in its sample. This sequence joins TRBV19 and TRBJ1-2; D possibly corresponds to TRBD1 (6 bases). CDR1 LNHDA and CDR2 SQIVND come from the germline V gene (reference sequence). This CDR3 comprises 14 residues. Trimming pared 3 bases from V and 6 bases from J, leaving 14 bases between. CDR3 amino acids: CASSIVRGRDGYTF. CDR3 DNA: TGTGCCAGTAGTATCGTCAGGGGCCGGGATGGCTACACCTTC.

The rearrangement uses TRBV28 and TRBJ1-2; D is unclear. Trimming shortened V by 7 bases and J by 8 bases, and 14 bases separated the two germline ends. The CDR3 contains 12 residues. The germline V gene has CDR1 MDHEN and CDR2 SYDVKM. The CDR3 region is CASTMGVSGYTF. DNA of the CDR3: TGTGCCAGCACCATGGGAGTTTCGGGCTACACCTTC.

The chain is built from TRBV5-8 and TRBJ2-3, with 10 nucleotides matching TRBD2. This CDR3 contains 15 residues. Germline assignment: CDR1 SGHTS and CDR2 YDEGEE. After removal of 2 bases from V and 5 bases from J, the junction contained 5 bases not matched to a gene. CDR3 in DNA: TGTGCCAGCAGCTTTGCTAGCGGGGGAGGAGATACGCAGTATTTT. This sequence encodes CASSFASGGGDTQYF.

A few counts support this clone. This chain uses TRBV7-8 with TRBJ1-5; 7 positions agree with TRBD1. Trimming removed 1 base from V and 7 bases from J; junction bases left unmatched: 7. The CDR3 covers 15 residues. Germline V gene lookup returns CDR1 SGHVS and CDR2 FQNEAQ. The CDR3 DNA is TGTGCCAGCAGCTTAGAAGCCAGGGGGGACCAGCCCCAGCATTTT. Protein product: CASSLEARGDQPQHF.

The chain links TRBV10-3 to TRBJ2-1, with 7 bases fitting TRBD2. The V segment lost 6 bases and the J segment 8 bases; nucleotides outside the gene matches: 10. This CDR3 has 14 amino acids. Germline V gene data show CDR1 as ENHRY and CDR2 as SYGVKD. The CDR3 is CAISLRQGGHEQFF. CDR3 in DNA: TGTGCCATCAGCCTTCGTCAGGGAGGGCATGAGCAGTTCTTC.

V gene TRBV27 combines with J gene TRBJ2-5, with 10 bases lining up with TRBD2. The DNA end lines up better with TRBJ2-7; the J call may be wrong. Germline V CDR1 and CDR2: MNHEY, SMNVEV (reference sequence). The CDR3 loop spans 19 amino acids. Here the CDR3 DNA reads TGTGCCAGCAGTCCAGCTTTGCCGGGACTAGCGAGCTTCTCCTACGAGCAGTACTTC. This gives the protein CASSPALPGLASFSYEQYF.

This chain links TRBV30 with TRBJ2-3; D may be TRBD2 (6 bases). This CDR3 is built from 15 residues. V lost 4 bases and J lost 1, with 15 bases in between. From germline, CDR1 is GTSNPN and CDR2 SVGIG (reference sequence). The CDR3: CAWTTQGGGTDTQYF. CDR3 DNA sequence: TGTGCCTGGACCACTCAGGGAGGTGGCACAGATACGCAGTATTTT.

CDR3 in amino acids: CASSETGAGSRQETQYF. CDR3 DNA sequence: TGTGCCAGCAGTGAAACGGGAGCGGGGTCGCGCCAAGAGACCCAGTACTTC. The chain is built from TRBV25-1 and TRBJ2-5, with 7 bases lining up with TRBD2. The CDR3 consists of 17 residues. The germline V gene encodes CDR1 MGHDK and CDR2 SYGVNS. The ends lost 2 bases at V and 1 base at J; junction bases unmatched: 10.